The 18 T cell receptor beta chains below were found in one sample sequenced in a study of blood T cell repertoires in COVID-19 (dated by TCRdb to about 2020). The library was produced with the immunoSEQ multiplex PCR assay. The immuneACCESS repertoire file appears here via TCRdb, limited to in-frame rearrangements. These files lack a portion of the clones; in checked studies, under half of the deficit traces to unresolved V genes, and the cause of the others is not known. The sample has about 74,000 clones on record, around 87% of them singletons. 29% of the sample lies in the top ten. Material: peripheral blood. The receptors derive from a woman aged 80 or over with active or convalescent COVID-19.

This rearrangement joins TRBV4-2 to TRBJ1-2, with 9 bases lining up with TRBD1. The trim removed 2 bases at V and 6 bases at J, leaving 4 bases unmatched. The CDR3 sequence is 14 residues long. Germline V lookup: CDR1 LGHNA, CDR2 YNFKEQ. This chain's CDR3 is CASSQPDRGDGYTF. Here the CDR3 DNA reads TGTGCCAGCAGCCAACCGGACAGGGGAGATGGCTACACCTTC.

J is TRBJ2-7 and V is TRBV4-3, with TRBD2 as a possible D gene (6 bases). V lost 4 bases, J lost 5 bases, and 21 bases lay in between. This CDR3 is 16 amino acids long. The germline V gene has CDR1 LGHNA and CDR2 YSLEER. CDR3 amino acids: CASSPWTTGEIDEQYF. In DNA form, the CDR3 reads TGCGCCAGCAGCCCCTGGACTACCGGGGAGATCGACGAGCAGTACTTC.

The chain combines TRBV7-6 with TRBJ2-3, with 7 positions matching TRBD2. V dropped 7 bases and J dropped 1; count of bases not matched to a gene: 11. The CDR3 runs 16 residues. CDR1 is SGHVS and CDR2 is FNYEAQ in the germline V gene. This CDR3 reads CASTRGDAGGTDTQYF. CDR3 nucleotides: TGTGCCAGCACCCGAGGCGACGCGGGGGGCACAGATACGCAGTATTTT.

V usage is TRBV18 and J usage is TRBJ2-7, with TRBD2 as a possible D gene (5 bases). Germline V gives CDR1 KGHSH, CDR2 LQKENI. The CDR3 runs to 14 residues. The V end was cut by 5 bases, the J end by 3 bases, with 14 bases between. The CDR3 nucleotides are TGTGCCAGCTCAAACCTCCCGGGATACTACGAGCAGTACTTC. It translates to CASSNLPGYYEQYF.

V is TRBV28 and J is TRBJ1-1; D gene unclear. Germline V gives CDR1 MDHEN, CDR2 SYDVKM. V was pared by 6 bases and J by 1 base, with 9 bases between. The CDR3 totals 13 residues. CDR3 residues: CASRYTGNTEAFF. The CDR3 nucleotides read TGTGCCAGCAGATACACGGGGAACACTGAAGCTTTCTTT.

This chain connects TRBV14 to TRBJ2-5; TRBD1 agrees at 8 bases. Germline CDR1 and CDR2: SGHDN and FVKESK. There are 15 residues in the CDR3. With V trimmed by 2 bases and J by 4 bases, 6 bases remained unmatched. The CDR3 spells CASSQSGQGRETQYF. CDR3 DNA: TGTGCCAGCAGCCAATCAGGACAGGGACGAGAGACCCAGTACTTC.

This chain links TRBV5-5 with TRBJ1-6; D remains ambiguous. Trimming took off 0 bases at V and 5 bases at J, with 18 bases between the two ends. This CDR3 contains 18 residues. Germline CDR1 reads SGHKS; CDR2 reads YYEKEE (reference sequence). The CDR3 sequence is CASSLARRSPGDNSPLHF. CDR3 in DNA: TGTGCCAGCAGCTTGGCCAGGAGAAGTCCCGGGGATAATTCACCCCTCCACTTT. The variable domain in full, with the rest retrieved from reference TRBV5-5 and TRBJ1-6, is DAGVTQSPTHLIKTRGQQVTLRCSPISGHKSVSWYQQVLGQGPQFIFQYYEKEERGRGNFPDRFSARQFPNYSSELNVNALLLGDSALYLCASSLARRSPGDNSPLHFGNGTRLTVT.

This chain joins TRBV11-3 and TRBJ2-3, with D perhaps matching TRBD2 (6 bases). In germline, CDR1 is SGHNT, CDR2 YENEEA. Trimming cost V 5 bases and J 4 bases, with 10 bases left between them. The CDR3 sequence is 13 residues long. CDR3 sequence reads: CASSQSGADTQYF. The DNA of the CDR3 is TGTGCCAGCAGCCAATCGGGAGCAGATACGCAGTATTTT.

This clone was counted between two and nine times. The chain carries TRBV29-1 and TRBJ1-5, with 7 bases lining up with TRBD1. Germline V lookup: CDR1 SQVTM, CDR2 ANQGSEA. Trimming took 7 bases from V and 9 from J; bases not matched to a gene: 9. The CDR3 is 12 residues long. This CDR3 is CSATGAQGPQHF. CDR3 DNA sequence: TGCAGCGCCACAGGGGCCCAGGGGCCCCAGCATTTT. The complete variable domain, with remaining parts taken from reference TRBV29-1 and TRBJ1-5, reads SAVISQKPSRDICQRGTSLTIQCQVDSQVTMMFWYRQQPGQSLTLIATANQGSEATYESGFVIDKFPISRPNLTFSTLTVSNMSPEDSSIYLCSATGAQGPQHFGDGTRLSIL.

This clone was counted once. This CDR3 reads CASSPPRTGVPPLSYEQYF. Written as DNA, the CDR3 is TGCGCCAGCAGCCCGCCTAGGACAGGGGTACCTCCCCTCTCCTACGAGCAGTACTTC. This chain uses TRBV5-1 with TRBJ2-7, with 9 bases fitting TRBD1. Germline-derived CDR1 and CDR2 are SGHRS and YFSETQ. Germline trimming cut 4 bases from V and 0 bases from J; bases unmatched to any gene: 17. The CDR3 has 19 residues.

This chain uses TRBV19 with TRBJ2-3, with D maybe TRBD1 (5 bases). The CDR3 extends over 14 amino acids. Looked up from germline, CDR1 is LNHDA and CDR2 is SQIVND (reference sequence). V lost 4 bases, J lost 8 bases, and 16 bases lay in between. CDR3 DNA sequence: TGTGCCAGTAGTACGGACACCGACCCGGTTACGCAGTATTTT. Translating gives CASSTDTDPVTQYF.

J is TRBJ2-5 and V is TRBV27; D is possibly TRBD2 (6 bases). Per germline, CDR1 MNHEY and CDR2 SMNVEV (reference sequence). Trimming cost V 2 bases and J 5 bases, with 12 bases left between them. CDR3 size: 14 residues. The DNA for the CDR3 is TGTGCCAGCAGTTTAGCGGGATGGGGGGAGACCCAGTACTTC. Residues: CASSLAGWGETQYF.

The rearrangement joins TRBV5-1 to TRBJ2-3; 14 nucleotides agree with TRBD2. The CDR3 extends over 16 amino acids. Trimming at V came to 4 bases and at J to 1 base, leaving 2 bases not matched to a gene. Germline CDR1 and CDR2: SGHRS and YFSETQ. The CDR3, as DNA: TGCGCCAGCAGCACGGGACTAGCGGGGGGCACAGATACGCAGTATTTT. This sequence encodes CASSTGLAGGTDTQYF.

This clone was detected once. The chain joins TRBV5-8 to TRBJ1-1; D perhaps matches TRBD1 (6 bases). Germline V gene lookup returns CDR1 SGHTS and CDR2 YDEGEE. The ends were cut back, 0 bases at V and 4 bases at J, with 19 bases in the middle. The CDR3 extends over 17 amino acids. CDR3 coding DNA: TGTGCCAGCAGCTTGGGTTGGGACACCAGGTTCTCCACTGAAGCTTTCTTT. Amino acid sequence: CASSLGWDTRFSTEAFF.

V and J are TRBV19 and TRBJ2-3; TRBD2 aligns across 9 bases. Trimming removed 5 bases from V and 0 bases from J; junction bases left unmatched: 15. Germline lookup yields CDR1 LNHDA and CDR2 SQIVND (reference sequence). The CDR3 has 19 amino acids. CDR3 region: CASSPPRRGGLGSTDTQYF. The CDR3 coding sequence is TGTGCCAGTAGTCCCCCGCGGCGGGGGGGCCTCGGGAGCACAGATACGCAGTATTTT.

The rearrangement joins TRBV4-3 to TRBJ2-5; 9 positions match TRBD1. With 4 bases clipped from V and 4 bases from J, the junction kept 4 bases outside the gene matches. Germline CDR1 reads LGHNA; CDR2 reads YSLEER. This CDR3 comprises 14 residues. The CDR3 region is CASSLQDRGETQYF. The CDR3 bases are TGCGCCAGCAGCCTTCAGGACAGGGGAGAGACCCAGTACTTC.

This clone was seen more than once but under ten times. The chain combines TRBV3-1 (or the pseudogene TRBV3-2) with TRBJ1-1; D is possibly TRBD1 (6 bases). The CDR3 sequence is 14 residues long. Germline-derived CDR1 and CDR2 are LGHDT and YNNKEL (reference sequence). Trimming cost V 6 bases and J 5 bases, with 16 bases left between them. Written as DNA, the CDR3 is TGTGCCAGCAGGAAGGGGGGGGAGTGGACTGAAGCTTTCTTT. Translation: CASRKGGEWTEAFF.

V is TRBV4-3 and J is TRBJ1-2; TRBD1 might be the D (5 bases). CDR3 length: 14 amino acids. Trimming left V 1 base short and J 6 bases short, with 12 bases between. The germline gives CDR1 LGHNA, CDR2 YSLEER. CDR3 in amino acids: CASSQGLGGNGYTF. The CDR3 DNA follows: TGCGCCAGCAGCCAAGGCCTTGGGGGGAATGGCTACACCTTC.